The 21 T cell receptor beta chains below all came from one sample that was sequenced in a study of cytomegalovirus exposure and HLA in healthy donors. Primers included in the PCR were 60 Vbeta and 13 Jbeta primers. Sequencing used immunoSEQ multiplex PCR; TCRdb keeps in-frame clones, though not all of them. Here the sample spans 100,000 to 120,000 clones, roughly two thirds being singletons. Input material: PBMCs. Source of these receptors: a young man in good health and CMV-seronegative.

The chain combines TRBV7-8 with TRBJ1-6, with D possibly being TRBD1 (5 bases). This CDR3 contains 16 residues. The germline gives CDR1 SGHVS, CDR2 FQNEAQ. V lost 3 bases and J 8 bases, leaving 17 bases between the germline ends. CDR3 residues: CASSLKGRQRHSPLHF. The DNA of the CDR3 is TGTGCCAGCAGCTTGAAGGGGCGGCAACGGCATTCACCCCTCCACTTT.

Remarks on this clone: An end of the junction does not agree with germline; a read error may underlie this. The chain uses TRBV7-9 and TRBJ2-2; D is uncertain. The CDR3 extends over 10 amino acids. The germline V gene has CDR1 SEHNR and CDR2 FQNEAQ (reference sequence). Written as DNA, the CDR3 is TGTTCCAGCAGTAACGGGGAGCTGTTTTTT. It specifies CSSSNGELFF.

CDR3 amino acids: CASRTGETQYF. In nucleotides, the CDR3 is TGTGCCAGCAGAACAGGAGAGACCCAGTACTTC. V usage is TRBV6-6 and J usage is TRBJ2-5, with D possibly being TRBD1 (5 bases). This CDR3 is 11 amino acids long. Germline V gene data show CDR1 as MNHNY and CDR2 as SVGAGI (reference sequence). V lost 6 bases, J lost 4 bases, and 6 bases lay in between.

The chain has TRBV4-2 and TRBJ1-5; D unresolved. V was shortened by 1 base and J by 5 bases, with 12 bases between the two germline ends. CDR3 length: 15 residues. Germline V gene data show CDR1 as LGHNA and CDR2 as YNFKEQ. CDR3 sequence reads: CASSQGEQPDQPQHF. CDR3 bases: TGTGCCAGCAGCCAAGGAGAACAGCCAGATCAGCCCCAGCATTTT.

This clone was seen only once. The J gene is TRBJ2-3, the V gene TRBV9; the match to TRBD2 covers 7 bases. This CDR3 is 15 amino acids long. Germline-derived CDR1 and CDR2 are SGDLS and YYNGEE. J was trimmed by 10 bases and V by 0 bases; bases with no gene match: 11. The DNA of the CDR3 is TGTGCCAGCAGCGTAGAGGGGCGGGGGATCTTTCCGCAGTATTTT. It translates to CASSVEGRGIFPQYF.

This clone has a single count. CDR3 sequence: CASREQASSGNTIYF. In nucleotides, the CDR3 is TGCGCCAGCAGGGAACAGGCAAGTTCCGGAAACACCATATATTTT. The rearrangement links TRBV23-1 to TRBJ1-3; D possibly corresponds to TRBD1 (5 bases). TRBV23-1 is given ORF status, its function remaining uncertain. The CDR3 spans 15 residues. V was cut by 6 bases and J by 4 bases, with 16 bases left in between.

Notes on this clone: One junction end does not reproduce the germline sequence, and a read error may be involved. V usage is TRBV7-9 and J usage is TRBJ2-1; possibly TRBD2 for D (6 bases). The CDR3 spans 15 residues. CDR1 is SEHNR and CDR2 is FQNEAQ in the germline V gene (reference sequence). The CDR3 sequence is CSSRSGAGVFYEQFF. The DNA for the CDR3 is TGTTCCAGCAGGAGTGGAGCGGGTGTCTTCTATGAGCAGTTCTTC.

V and J are TRBV6-1 and TRBJ2-7, with 8 bases lining up with TRBD2. The CDR3 contains 14 residues. Per germline, CDR1 MNHNS and CDR2 SASEGT. The V gene end was trimmed by 5 bases and the J gene end by 4 bases; junction bases not matched to a gene: 7. CDR3 sequence reads: CASSPGGARYEQYF. The CDR3 coding sequence is TGTGCCAGCAGTCCCGGGGGGGCGAGGTACGAGCAGTACTTC.

The V and J genes are TRBV28 and TRBJ1-5; maybe TRBD1 (5 bases). Trimming removed 10 bases at V and 7 bases at J, with 20 bases between. Per the germline V gene, CDR1 is MDHEN and CDR2 is SYDVKM. This CDR3 is built from 14 residues. The CDR3, as DNA: TGTGCCACTTCTGGGGGGAGGGGATGGCAGCCCCAGCATTTT. It specifies CATSGGRGWQPQHF.

The chain has TRBV7-2 and TRBJ2-3; D possibly corresponds to TRBD1 (5 bases). Trimming stripped 4 bases from V and 7 bases from J, with 12 bases between. Germline CDR1 and CDR2: SGHTA and FQGNSA. The CDR3 has 13 amino acids. The CDR3 nucleotides read TGTGCCAGCAGCTCGACCCCAGGGAATACGCAGTATTTT. This encodes CASSSTPGNTQYF.

This chain links TRBV30 with TRBJ1-4; no clear D. CDR3 length: 14 residues. Per the germline V gene, CDR1 is GTSNPN and CDR2 is SVGIG (reference sequence). V lost 6 bases, J lost 0 bases, and 11 bases lay in between. In DNA, the CDR3 is TGTGCCTGCCTCGGGCGGGCAACTAATGAAAAACTGTTTTTT. This sequence encodes CACLGRATNEKLFF. Looking up the rest from reference TRBV30 and TRBJ1-4 gives the full variable domain: SQTIHQWPATLVQPVGSPLSLECTVEGTSNPNLYWYRQAAGRGLQLLFYSVGIGQISSEVPQNLSASRPQDRQFILSSKKLLLSDSGFYLCACLGRATNEKLFFGSGTQLSVL.

V is TRBV14 and J is TRBJ2-6; D ambiguous. Germline V CDR1 and CDR2: SGHDN, FVKESK. Between the trimmed V and J ends, which lost 1 base and 2 bases, there was a span of 9 bases. This CDR3 has 16 amino acids. The CDR3 here is CASSQVSGPGANVLTF. The CDR3 bases are TGTGCCAGCAGCCAAGTGAGTGGGCCTGGGGCCAACGTCCTGACTTTC.

The chain has TRBV5-1 and TRBJ2-1; 9 nucleotides align to TRBD1. CDR1 is SGHRS, CDR2 YFSETQ, per germline. The CDR3 extends over 17 amino acids. J was trimmed by 4 bases and V by 4 bases; bases with no gene match: 12. The CDR3 DNA is TGCGCCAGCAGCCCCTCCCTAGACAGGGGGGGGTACAATGAGCAGTTCTTC. The encoded protein is CASSPSLDRGGYNEQFF.

The CDR3 bases are TGCGCCAGCAGCCAATACAGCCCGGGACAGGCAACCAACTACGAGCAGTACTTC. It specifies CASSQYSPGQATNYEQYF. J is TRBJ2-7 and V is TRBV4-3; 8 bases line up with TRBD1. Germline V lookup: CDR1 LGHNA, CDR2 YSLEER. The V segment lost 2 bases and the J segment 3 bases; nucleotides outside the gene matches: 15. The CDR3 extends over 18 amino acids.

V usage is TRBV10-3 and J usage is TRBJ2-7; 10 bases align to TRBD1. Trimming cost V 10 bases and J 0 bases; bases outside gene matches: 6. Germline values: CDR1 ENHRY, CDR2 SYGVKD. The CDR3 runs to 14 residues. The CDR3 DNA reads as TGTGCCACAAAGACAGGGGGCTTCTCCTACGAGCAGTACTTC. Protein: CATKTGGFSYEQYF.

The chain couples TRBV4-3 to TRBJ2-5; 8 bases are a match to TRBD2. Germline V gene data show CDR1 as LGHNA and CDR2 as YSLEER. The trim removed 3 bases at V and 2 bases at J, leaving 8 bases unmatched. The CDR3 runs to 16 residues. The CDR3 reads CASSHTTSGGQETQYF. CDR3 DNA sequence: TGCGCCAGCAGCCACACGACGTCGGGGGGGCAAGAGACCCAGTACTTC.

This chain links TRBV18 with TRBJ2-1, with a tentative D call TRBD1 (6 bases). CDR1 and CDR2 from the germline V gene are KGHSH and LQKENI. The CDR3 has 13 amino acids. Trimming left V 3 bases short and J 5 bases short, with 8 bases between. The CDR3 loop is CASSPGQHNEQFF. As DNA, the CDR3 is TGTGCCAGCTCACCTGGACAGCACAATGAGCAGTTCTTC.

This chain joins TRBV6-5 and TRBJ1-5, with 9 bases that match TRBD1. V trimming: 6 bases; J trimming: 2 bases; junction bases outside the gene matches: 2. The CDR3 is made up of 14 amino acids. Germline V gives CDR1 MNHEY, CDR2 SVGAGI. CDR3 in amino acids: CASSWTGGNQPQHF. In nucleotides, the CDR3 is TGTGCCAGCAGCTGGACAGGGGGCAATCAGCCCCAGCATTTT.

The chain has TRBV6-5 and TRBJ2-3, with D unresolved. Trimming pared 0 bases from V and 4 bases from J, leaving 8 bases between. CDR3 length equals 14 residues. Germline CDR1 is MNHEY and CDR2 is SVGAGI. CDR3 DNA sequence: TGTGCCAGCAGTTACTCCGAGGTCGCAGATACGCAGTATTTT. This gives the protein CASSYSEVADTQYF.

V usage is TRBV2 and J usage is TRBJ1-2, with D perhaps TRBD1 (5 bases). V dropped 5 bases and J dropped 2 bases, with 9 bases sitting between them. CDR1 is SNHLY and CDR2 is FYNNEI in the germline V gene. The CDR3 contains 13 residues. The CDR3 sequence is CASSRDRNYGYTF. In nucleotides, the CDR3 is TGTGCCAGCAGTCGCGACAGAAACTATGGCTACACCTTC.

The V and J genes are TRBV19 and TRBJ2-7; no definite D call. Per the germline V gene, CDR1 is LNHDA and CDR2 is SQIVND (reference sequence). This CDR3 has 13 amino acids. Trimming took off 3 bases at V and 2 bases at J, with 8 bases between the two ends. CDR3 nucleotide sequence: TGTGCCAGTAGTATTATGGCCGCCTACGAGCAGTACTTC. Protein sequence: CASSIMAAYEQYF.